The subject of this entry is one T cell receptor beta chain. The specificity of this receptor is unknown. No base qualities exist here, and no much larger clone lies one base off it. Hyperthyroidism patients were aged 18 to 65 years and newly diagnosed, with disease duration of less than 2 months. Exclusion was applied to patients with uncontrolled infections, other autoimmune diseases, pregnancy or lactation. Diagnoses were based on clinical symptoms, serum thyroxine and TRAb, thyroid ultrasound and orbital computed tomography. Blood from progressor patients was collected at the time of first diagnosis with hyperthyroidism, before any ophthalmopathy symptoms had appeared. PBMCs were isolated from 8 to 10 ml of fresh peripheral blood by Ficoll-Paque density gradient centrifugation. Patients classed as progressors first received a Graves' hyperthyroidism diagnosis and then went on to develop ophthalmopathy during follow-up. Trizol reagent was used to extract total RNA, and RNA quality was then checked on an Agilent 2100 Bioanalyzer.

The sample originates from a study of T cells in Graves' hyperthyroidism and ophthalmopathy (dated by TCRdb to 2018 to 2020). As for the study more broadly: Peripheral blood was collected at initial diagnosis, before any treatment. To identify distinguishing TCR V-J signatures, a discovery cohort of 95 to 100 patients was used, comprising 40 to 45 with Graves' ophthalmopathy and approximately 57 with stable Graves' hyperthyroidism. After blood sampling, hyperthyroidism patients were treated with methimazole at a starting dose of 30 mg daily, and ophthalmopathy patients were treated with high-dose intravenous methylprednisolone. An independent validation cohort of fewer than 20 hyperthyroidism patients and 17 patients who later progressed to ophthalmopathy tested prospective prediction of ophthalmopathy. The 95 to 100 discovery patients were divided at random into training and test sets in a 7:3 ratio. The paper reports TCR Vbeta CDR3 sequencing of over 130 peripheral blood samples: around 41 ophthalmopathy, about 75 hyperthyroidism and around 17 progressor patients. The study also compared thyroid tissue and blood T-cell repertoires from about 6 Graves' hyperthyroidism patients.

The cysteine opens and the phenylalanine closes a CDR3 of 14 amino acids. The entry retains the CDR3 DNA only, 42 bases that are in frame from base 1. CDR1 and CDR2 are read off the germline V gene (reference sequence) as LNHDA and SQIVND. V is reduced by 0 bases and J by 4 bases, leaving a spacing of 10 bases between them. The TCR beta CDR3 regions were amplified from the RNA transcripts. A first-round RT-PCR of the TCR CDR3 used the HTBI primer set with the Qiagen OneStep RT-PCR kit. Libraries were constructed in a second round of multiplex PCR, after which size selection and purification were performed. The libraries were sequenced on an Illumina HiSeq2000 using paired-end 100 bp reads. The source study handled its data this way. SOAPnuke was used to process the raw data, with reads discarded if the reads contained adapters or uncalled bases, had a mean Phred below 15, or lacked an exact constant-primer or identifier match. High-quality paired reads were merged with COPE v1.2.5, and unique nucleotide sequences were defined as clonotypes. MiTCR v1.1 was used to align clonotypes to the IMGT TRBV, TRBD and TRBJ reference segments. The analysis was restricted to V-J combinations with a frequency above 0.0001, which together covered 99.2% of the repertoires. The TCS score was defined as F50 (clonal expansion) divided by E x V (chaos), with BLOSUM62-based TCRdist calculated between CDR3 peptides within each V-J. Welch's t-statistics and random forest reduced roughly 540 V-J features to under 15, which were used in a naive Bayes classifier (R e1071). TCRdb reprocessed the public reads (quality trimming at Q25 with fastp, clone calling with MiXCR) and kept in-frame beta chains. Under each unique CDR3 protein, matching rows form one entry showing the most common genes and DNA. None of the V and J calls come from the authors' own analysis; TCRdb made them. In this sample the table shows roughly 500,000 distinct CDR3 sequences, roughly 14% of which occur a single time. The top ten hold 5.8% of the sample.

The investigation overall reported the following: A 13 V-J signature model separated ophthalmopathy from stable hyperthyroidism, with around 88% sensitivity and just under 84% specificity in cross-validation and 80%/75% in testing. Blood samples also contained most of the expanded thyroid clonotypes (frequency above 0.001), which suggests that blood repertoires may reflect thyroid immune responses. In validation, the model predicted progression to ophthalmopathy with just under 71% sensitivity and 72% to 85% specificity, a median of approximately 6.7 months before onset. Sample size was not statistically predetermined, and investigators were not blinded to group allocation.

Recombination connected TRBV19 to TRBJ2-7, with an unclear D gene assignment. The sequenced sample consisted of blood. The receptor was derived from a woman in her 30s with Graves' hyperthyroidism that later progressed to Graves' ophthalmopathy. Here the CDR3 is given as CASSIDDYSYEQYF. The DNA sequence is as follows: TGTGCCAGTAGTATAGATGATTACAGTTACGAGCAGTACTTC.